Below, one T cell receptor beta chain is given with its context. The antigen is not known. The use of a sample-barcoded 5' primer and a J-beta primer mix characterized a second PCR of about 7 to 12 cycles. Any given sample supplied a minimum of 2.5 million CDR3-containing paired-end reads. Each CDR3 protein is one row after TCRdb ran MiXCR on the 5' RACE reads. Of about 1 million distinct CDR3 sequences listed, about 25% are singletons. CDR1 and CDR2 from the germline V gene are SNHLY and FYNNEI. The germline V and J ends were trimmed by 7 bases and 3 bases, with 20 bases remaining between them. This CDR3 is 16 amino acids long. This sample is part of a study of blood T cells in healthy people across ages. Study overall: Template switching caught about one barcoded beta molecule for each two T cells.

Broader study findings: Measured against age, TCR beta diversity per million T cells decreased in a roughly linear manner.

This same sample was also part of a study on T cells of mothers and their children.

This receptor was taken from a girl aged 2-10 years in good health. The rearrangement uses TRBV2 and TRBJ2-3, with D possibly TRBD2 on 5 matching bases. The specimen was blood. CDR3 sequence reads: CASNEGDFTVTDTQYF. In DNA form, the CDR3 reads TGTGCCAGCAATGAGGGAGACTTTACGGTGACAGATACGCAGTATTTT.